These 30 T cell receptor beta chains share one sample of origin, sequenced in a study of blood T cell repertoires in COVID-19. Here immunoSEQ multiplex PCR was the method, and the copy in TCRdb shows in-frame clones only, minus some. This table has 110,000 to 150,000 clones, roughly 84% appearing once. Sequencing was done on a sample of peripheral blood. The receptors originated from a woman aged 60-70 years with acute or convalescent COVID-19.

The chain is built from TRBV5-1 and TRBJ2-1; 12 bases match TRBD2. CDR3 size: 16 residues. The germline V gene encodes CDR1 SGHRS and CDR2 YFSETQ. V was pared by 2 bases and J by 6 bases, with 6 bases of the junction left unmatched. The CDR3 is CASSFASGGAINEQFF. The CDR3 bases are TGCGCCAGCAGCTTTGCTAGCGGGGGGGCAATCAATGAGCAGTTCTTC.

A few counts support this clone. The gene calls are TRBV4-1 and TRBJ1-2; the match to TRBD1 covers 7 bases. CDR3 length equals 13 residues. V shed 1 base and J 5 bases; nucleotides not matched to a gene: 1. CDR1 MGHRA and CDR2 YSYEKL come from the germline V gene. In DNA, the CDR3 is TGCGCCAGCAGCCAAGCAGGGGGATATGGCTACACCTTC. This codes for CASSQAGGYGYTF.

This chain uses TRBV3-1 (or the pseudogene TRBV3-2) with TRBJ1-1, with a possible D match to TRBD1 (5 bases). CDR3 length: 16 amino acids. Trimming left V 0 bases short and J 2 bases short, with 13 bases between. Germline assignment: CDR1 LGHDT and CDR2 YNNKEL (reference sequence). The CDR3 sequence: CASSQDLGGLNTEAFF. CDR3 nucleotides: TGTGCCAGCAGCCAAGATCTCGGGGGTCTCAACACTGAAGCTTTCTTT.

This clone was seen a single time. The chain has TRBV29-1 and TRBJ2-7; possibly TRBD2 for D (5 bases). This CDR3 is built from 14 residues. CDR1 is SQVTM and CDR2 is ANQGSEA in the germline V gene. Trimming left V 4 bases short and J 2 bases short, with 15 bases between. CDR3 sequence reads: CSVAPGVITYEQYF. The DNA for the CDR3 is TGCAGCGTTGCCCCCGGGGTGATCACCTACGAGCAGTACTTC.

The chain couples TRBV28 to TRBJ1-2; D is perhaps TRBD1 (5 bases). Germline CDR1 MDHEN, CDR2 SYDVKM. CDR3 size: 14 residues. The ends were cut back, 1 base at V and 4 bases at J, with 10 bases in the middle. The CDR3 nucleotides read TGTGCCAGCAGTTTATACGACAGACCCTATGGCTACACCTTC. This encodes CASSLYDRPYGYTF.

The rearrangement uses TRBV11-3 and TRBJ1-2; the match to TRBD1 covers 10 bases. The germline V gene has CDR1 SGHNT and CDR2 YENEEA. The CDR3 has 15 amino acids. Trimming cost V 5 bases and J 5 bases; bases outside gene matches: 8. In nucleotides, the CDR3 is TGTGCCAGCAGCCGACGACAGGGGGCACGGTATGGCTACACCTTC. The encoded protein is CASSRRQGARYGYTF.

DNA for the CDR3: TGTGCCACCAGCGGGACAGGGGACAGCGAGCAGTACTTC. It encodes CATSGTGDSEQYF. The chain has TRBV15 and TRBJ2-7; TRBD1 matches at 10 bases. Germline assignment: CDR1 LNHNV and CDR2 YYDKDF (reference sequence). The CDR3 sequence is 13 residues long. V lost 5 bases and J lost 6; bases outside the gene matches: 4.

The chain joins TRBV28 to TRBJ2-5, with 7 bases matching TRBD1. The CDR3 runs 13 residues. With 6 bases clipped from V and 5 bases from J, the junction kept 6 bases outside the gene matches. Germline values: CDR1 MDHEN, CDR2 SYDVKM. Here the CDR3 reads CASSNTGAETQYF. For the CDR3, the DNA is TGTGCCAGCAGCAACACAGGGGCGGAGACCCAGTACTTC. The full variable domain, in which reference TRBV28 and TRBJ2-5 provide the parts outside the CDR3, is DVKVTQSSRYLVKRTGEKVFLECVQDMDHENMFWYRQDPGLGLRLIYFSYDVKMKEKGDIPEGYSVSREKKERFSLILESASTNQTSMYLCASSNTGAETQYFGPGTRLLVL.

V and J are TRBV7-6 and TRBJ2-1; 7 positions agree with TRBD2. The germline gives CDR1 SGHVS, CDR2 FNYEAQ. The CDR3 consists of 16 residues. Unmatched junction bases numbered 9, after V lost 1 base and J lost 6 bases. Here the CDR3 DNA reads TGTGCCAGCAGCTTAGGAGCGGGACCTCTCGGCAATGAGCAGTTCTTC. It specifies CASSLGAGPLGNEQFF.

This sequence joins TRBV5-1 and TRBJ2-3; 9 bases are shared with TRBD2. The V and J ends lost 4 bases and 4 bases, in that order; junction bases with no gene match: 7. Germline assignment: CDR1 SGHRS and CDR2 YFSETQ. The CDR3 length is 15 residues. The CDR3 bases are TGCGCCAGCAGCCCAGGGACTAGCTTCCCAGATACGCAGTATTTT. This gives the protein CASSPGTSFPDTQYF.

CDR3 amino acids: CASSQRGQALDEQYF. For the CDR3, the DNA is TGTGCCAGCAGCCAAAGGGGACAGGCCCTGGACGAGCAGTACTTC. The rearrangement links TRBV7-9 to TRBJ2-7; 8 bases are shared with TRBD1. Germline V lookup: CDR1 SEHNR, CDR2 FQNEAQ (reference sequence). This CDR3 comprises 15 residues. V was clipped by 5 bases and J by 5 bases; unmatched bases: 11.

The chain uses TRBV18 and TRBJ2-1; 11 bases are a match to TRBD2. This CDR3 is 18 amino acids long. Germline-derived CDR1 and CDR2 are KGHSH and LQKENI. Losses at the gene ends were 5 bases for V and 3 bases for J; bases not matched to a gene: 12. The CDR3 DNA is TGTGCCAGCTCAAATTATTTCCCCGGGACTAGCGGCTACAATGAGCAGTTCTTC. Amino acid sequence: CASSNYFPGTSGYNEQFF.

The chain combines TRBV9 with TRBJ2-5; 7 bases map to TRBD1. This CDR3 comprises 15 residues. Trimming at V came to 0 bases and at J to 4 bases, leaving 6 bases not matched to a gene. CDR1 SGDLS and CDR2 YYNGEE come from the germline V gene. The CDR3 region is CASSVVGQFGETQYF. The CDR3, as DNA: TGTGCCAGCAGCGTAGTGGGACAGTTCGGAGAGACCCAGTACTTC.

The J gene is TRBJ2-7, the V gene TRBV15; unclear D gene. This CDR3 region has 13 residues. V lost 5 bases and J 1 base, leaving 9 bases between the germline ends. Germline assignment: CDR1 LNHNV and CDR2 YYDKDF (reference sequence). The chain's CDR3 is CATSLRPSYEQYF. The CDR3, as DNA: TGTGCCACCAGCCTGCGCCCGTCCTACGAGCAGTACTTC.

The genes are TRBV27 and TRBJ1-1; 7 bases fit TRBD1. The germline V gene has CDR1 MNHEY and CDR2 SMNVEV (reference sequence). The CDR3 runs to 15 residues. J was trimmed by 7 bases and V by 5 bases; bases with no gene match: 13. CDR3 in DNA: TGTGCCAGCAGTCCCCGAAAGACAGGGAGGAATGAAGCTTTCTTT. Protein sequence: CASSPRKTGRNEAFF.

The rearrangement joins TRBV7-6 to TRBJ1-4; 8 bases map to TRBD1. Germline V gene sequence: CDR1 SGHVS, CDR2 FNYEAQ. This CDR3 is 14 amino acids long. V lost 5 bases to trimming and J lost 5 bases; unmatched junction nucleotides: 4. Written as DNA, the CDR3 is TGTGCCAGCAGCCAGGGGGCCGTGAATGAAAAACTGTTTTTT. It codes for CASSQGAVNEKLFF. Drawing the rest from reference TRBV7-6 and TRBJ1-4, the complete variable domain is GAGVSQSPRYKVTKRGQDVALRCDPISGHVSLYWYRQALGQGPEFLTYFNYEAQQDKSGLPNDRFSAERPEGSISTLTIQRTEQRDSAMYRCASSQGAVNEKLFFGSGTQLSVL.

As DNA, the CDR3 is TGTGCCAGCAGCTTAGGCTTCAGTTCCACAGATACGCAGTATTTT. This encodes CASSLGFSSTDTQYF. The J gene is TRBJ2-3, the V gene TRBV7-9; D not certain. Trimming left V 1 base short and J 2 bases short, with 10 bases between. This CDR3 spans 15 amino acids. Germline values: CDR1 SEHNR, CDR2 FQNEAQ (reference sequence).

The gene calls are TRBV30 and TRBJ2-5; D unclear. Trimming removed 1 base at V and 7 bases at J, with 13 bases between. CDR1 is GTSNPN and CDR2 is SVGIG in the germline V gene (reference sequence). CDR3 length: 13 residues. CDR3 coding DNA: TGTGCCTGGAGTGAAGGCGGCTCAAGGACCCAGTACTTC. It specifies CAWSEGGSRTQYF.

This clone has just one count. Within the sample, other DNA sequences also encode this same CDR3. The V and J genes are TRBV19 and TRBJ1-2; D is undetermined. Trimming pared 0 bases from V and 5 bases from J, leaving 7 bases between. Germline assignment: CDR1 LNHDA and CDR2 SQIVND (reference sequence). There are 13 residues in the CDR3. In DNA, the CDR3 is TGTGCCAGTAGTATAGATCGGAGGTATGGCTACACCTTC. Amino acids: CASSIDRRYGYTF.

This clone was seen once. The V gene is TRBV6-5, the J gene TRBJ1-5; D is unresolved. Germline assignment: CDR1 MNHEY and CDR2 SVGAGI. The CDR3 extends over 14 amino acids. V shed 5 bases and J shed 2 bases, with 10 bases lying between them. The CDR3 coding sequence is TGTGCCAGCAGTCCCTTCGGGGGCAATCAGCCCCAGCATTTT. Its protein product is CASSPFGGNQPQHF.

The chain joins TRBV5-1 to TRBJ2-1; TRBD2 aligns across 16 bases. Germline CDR1 and CDR2: SGHRS and YFSETQ. V dropped 4 bases and J dropped 1; count of bases not matched to a gene: 11. The CDR3 has 20 amino acids. The CDR3 region is CASSPAGLAGGRGSYNEQFF. CDR3 sequence (DNA): TGCGCCAGCAGCCCGGCGGGACTAGCGGGGGGGCGGGGTTCCTACAATGAGCAGTTCTTC.

As regards this clone: A read error may account for a junction end that differs from germline. This chain connects TRBV11-2 to TRBJ2-7, with TRBD1 matching 10 bases. This CDR3 contains 15 residues. CDR1 and CDR2 from the germline V gene are SGHAT and FQNNGV. CDR3 amino acids: CANSFDRGRNDEQYF. CDR3 bases: TGTGCCAACAGCTTTGACAGGGGGCGGAATGACGAGCAGTACTTC.

V is TRBV28 and J is TRBJ1-2; no definite D call. V was trimmed by 7 bases and J by 0 bases, leaving 9 bases between them. Germline CDR1 is MDHEN and CDR2 is SYDVKM. The CDR3 is 13 amino acids. This chain's CDR3 is CASMSSSNYGYTF. In nucleotides, the CDR3 is TGTGCCAGCATGTCCAGTTCTAACTATGGCTACACCTTC.

The chain couples TRBV19 to TRBJ1-5; the match to TRBD1 covers 9 bases. The CDR3 totals 16 residues. Germline V CDR1 and CDR2: LNHDA, SQIVND (reference sequence). The trim removed 5 bases at V and 6 bases at J, leaving 11 bases unmatched. The CDR3 nucleotides are TGTGCCAGTAGTGACACCGGGACAGGGTTGAGTCAGCCCCAGCATTTT. Its protein product is CASSDTGTGLSQPQHF. Full variable domain (missing parts from reference TRBV19 and TRBJ1-5): DGGITQSPKYLFRKEGQNVTLSCEQNLNHDAMYWYRQDPGQGLRLIYYSQIVNDFQKGDIAEGYSVSREKKESFPLTVTSAQKNPTAFYLCASSDTGTGLSQPQHFGDGTRLSIL.

V gene TRBV7-6 combines with J gene TRBJ2-5; 14 bases match TRBD2. The CDR3 length is 15 residues. Germline CDR1 SGHVS, CDR2 FNYEAQ. V was pared by 5 bases and J by 5 bases, with 4 bases of the junction left unmatched. DNA for the CDR3: TGTGCCAGCAGCCAGGGACTAGCGGGGGAGGAGACCCAGTACTTC. It specifies CASSQGLAGEETQYF.

V gene TRBV3-1 (or the pseudogene TRBV3-2) combines with J gene TRBJ2-1; 9 bases align to TRBD1. J lost 6 bases, V lost 3 bases, and 6 bases had no gene match. The CDR3 is 15 amino acids. Per germline, CDR1 LGHDT and CDR2 YNNKEL (reference sequence). The chain's CDR3 is CASSQRQGVGNEQFF. The CDR3 DNA follows: TGTGCCAGCAGCCAGCGACAGGGGGTCGGCAATGAGCAGTTCTTC.

J is TRBJ2-7 and V is TRBV19; 9 nucleotides match TRBD1. The CDR3 runs to 14 residues. The germline V gene has CDR1 LNHDA and CDR2 SQIVND (reference sequence). Trimming at V came to 7 bases and at J to 3 bases, leaving 7 bases not matched to a gene. CDR3 residues: CASTPTGQGYEQYF. The CDR3 nucleotides read TGTGCCAGTACTCCCACGGGACAGGGCTACGAGCAGTACTTC.

A single count supports this clone. The rearrangement uses TRBV19 and TRBJ1-1; the match to TRBD1 covers 9 bases. J lost 1 base, V lost 2 bases, and 5 bases had no gene match. This CDR3 region has 16 residues. CDR1 LNHDA and CDR2 SQIVND come from the germline V gene (reference sequence). CDR3 amino acids: CASSILPGQGNTEAFF. In DNA form, the CDR3 reads TGTGCCAGTAGTATACTTCCGGGACAGGGGAACACTGAAGCTTTCTTT. Using reference TRBV19 and TRBJ1-1 for the parts outside the CDR3, the full variable domain is DGGITQSPKYLFRKEGQNVTLSCEQNLNHDAMYWYRQDPGQGLRLIYYSQIVNDFQKGDIAEGYSVSREKKESFPLTVTSAQKNPTAFYLCASSILPGQGNTEAFFGQGTRLTVV.

This chain's CDR3 is CASSSDRGVPYEQYF. The CDR3, as DNA: TGTGCCAGCAGCTCCGACAGGGGGGTTCCCTACGAGCAGTACTTC. V and J are TRBV11-2 and TRBJ2-7; 9 positions match TRBD1. Looked up from germline, CDR1 is SGHAT and CDR2 is FQNNGV. This CDR3 spans 15 amino acids. Losses at the gene ends were 4 bases for V and 2 bases for J; bases not matched to a gene: 6. The variable domain in full, completed from reference TRBV11-2 and TRBJ2-7, reads EAGVAQSPRYKIIEKRQSVAFWCNPISGHATLYWYQQILGQGPKLLIQFQNNGVVDDSQLPKDRFSAERLKGVDSTLKIQPAKLEDSAVYLCASSSDRGVPYEQYFGPGTRLTVT.

The V gene is TRBV4-2, the J gene TRBJ1-6; possibly TRBD1 for D (6 bases). This CDR3 spans 16 amino acids. V was cut by 4 bases and J by 3 bases, with 13 bases left in between. Looked up from germline, CDR1 is LGHNA and CDR2 is YNFKEQ. The CDR3 coding sequence is TGTGCCAGCAGCCCGTCGGACAGCATCTATAATTCACCCCTCCACTTT. It codes for CASSPSDSIYNSPLHF.